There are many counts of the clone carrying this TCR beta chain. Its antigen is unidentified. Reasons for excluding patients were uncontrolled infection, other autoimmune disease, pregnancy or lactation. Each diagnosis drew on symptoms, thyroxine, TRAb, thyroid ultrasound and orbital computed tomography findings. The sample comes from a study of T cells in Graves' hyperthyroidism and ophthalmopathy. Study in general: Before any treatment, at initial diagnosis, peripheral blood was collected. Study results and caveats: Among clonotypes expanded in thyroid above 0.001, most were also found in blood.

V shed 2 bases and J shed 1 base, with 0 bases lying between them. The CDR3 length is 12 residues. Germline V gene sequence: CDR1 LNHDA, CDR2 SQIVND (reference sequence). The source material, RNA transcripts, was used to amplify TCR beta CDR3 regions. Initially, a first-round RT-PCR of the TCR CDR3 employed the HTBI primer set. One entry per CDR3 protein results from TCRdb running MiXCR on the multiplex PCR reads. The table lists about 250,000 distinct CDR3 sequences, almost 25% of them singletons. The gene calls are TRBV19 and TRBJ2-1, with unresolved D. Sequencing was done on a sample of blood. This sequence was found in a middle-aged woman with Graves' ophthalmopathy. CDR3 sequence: CASSISYNEQFF. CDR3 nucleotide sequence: TGTGCCAGTAGTATATCCTACAATGAGCAGTTCTTC. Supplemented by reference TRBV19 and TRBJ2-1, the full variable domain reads DGGITQSPKYLFRKEGQNVTLSCEQNLNHDAMYWYRQDPGQGLRLIYYSQIVNDFQKGDIAEGYSVSREKKESFPLTVTSAQKNPTAFYLCASSISYNEQFFGPGTRLTVL.